This is a list of T cell receptor beta chains from one sample in a study of Graves' ophthalmopathy and Graves' hyperthyroidism. Each CDR3 protein is one row after TCRdb ran MiXCR on the multiplex PCR reads. The sample shows over a million distinct CDR3 sequences, about two fifths of them seen only once. Specimen: peripheral blood or thyroid tissue (not recorded which). The receptors come from an adult man with Graves' hyperthyroidism. Both conserved end residues are part of each CDR3. The order of the fields is clone size, V gene, J gene, CDR3 protein. Part of the rows lack a size; the others show once, few, many or a class for expanded clones.

many	TRBV19	TRBJ1-6	CASGGIESPLHF
few	TRBV6-2/TRBV6-3	TRBJ2-5	CASSYLRQGETQYF
many	TRBV7-2	TRBJ2-7	CASSLFAQGIGYEQYF
few	TRBV24-1	TRBJ1-5	CASSYSGGRGRNQPQHF
.	TRBV7-2	TRBJ1-1	CAISPDQNTEAFF
.	TRBV20-1	TRBJ2-2	CSARTGTGHTGELFF
once	TRBV28	TRBJ1-1	CASSIQPNTEAFF
.	TRBV19	TRBJ2-2	CASSTKTEITGELFF
many	TRBV5-1	TRBJ1-2	CASSQGTGEIGYTF
.	TRBV13	TRBJ2-5	CASRKQGRPRETQYF
once	TRBV20-1	TRBJ2-7	CSLRASSYEQYF
many	TRBV4-3	TRBJ2-7	CASSQPPGGEQYF
few	TRBV6-5	TRBJ1-5	CASRGQGRGGNQPQHF
.	TRBV5-1	TRBJ2-7	CASSLGGQGAGYEQYF
few	TRBV4-3	TRBJ2-5	CASSQGEQGAETQYF
.	TRBV19	TRBJ2-7	CASSNPKTGLHYEQYF
.	TRBV7-9	TRBJ2-7	CASSPARGHEQYF
many	TRBV7-9	TRBJ2-7	CASQRDPASYEQYF
many	TRBV7-9	TRBJ2-7	CASSLGTAAYEQYF
.	TRBV6-1	TRBJ1-5	CASSEIDRGNQPQHF
few	TRBV19	TRBJ1-5	CASSFGPGQGAFNQPQHF